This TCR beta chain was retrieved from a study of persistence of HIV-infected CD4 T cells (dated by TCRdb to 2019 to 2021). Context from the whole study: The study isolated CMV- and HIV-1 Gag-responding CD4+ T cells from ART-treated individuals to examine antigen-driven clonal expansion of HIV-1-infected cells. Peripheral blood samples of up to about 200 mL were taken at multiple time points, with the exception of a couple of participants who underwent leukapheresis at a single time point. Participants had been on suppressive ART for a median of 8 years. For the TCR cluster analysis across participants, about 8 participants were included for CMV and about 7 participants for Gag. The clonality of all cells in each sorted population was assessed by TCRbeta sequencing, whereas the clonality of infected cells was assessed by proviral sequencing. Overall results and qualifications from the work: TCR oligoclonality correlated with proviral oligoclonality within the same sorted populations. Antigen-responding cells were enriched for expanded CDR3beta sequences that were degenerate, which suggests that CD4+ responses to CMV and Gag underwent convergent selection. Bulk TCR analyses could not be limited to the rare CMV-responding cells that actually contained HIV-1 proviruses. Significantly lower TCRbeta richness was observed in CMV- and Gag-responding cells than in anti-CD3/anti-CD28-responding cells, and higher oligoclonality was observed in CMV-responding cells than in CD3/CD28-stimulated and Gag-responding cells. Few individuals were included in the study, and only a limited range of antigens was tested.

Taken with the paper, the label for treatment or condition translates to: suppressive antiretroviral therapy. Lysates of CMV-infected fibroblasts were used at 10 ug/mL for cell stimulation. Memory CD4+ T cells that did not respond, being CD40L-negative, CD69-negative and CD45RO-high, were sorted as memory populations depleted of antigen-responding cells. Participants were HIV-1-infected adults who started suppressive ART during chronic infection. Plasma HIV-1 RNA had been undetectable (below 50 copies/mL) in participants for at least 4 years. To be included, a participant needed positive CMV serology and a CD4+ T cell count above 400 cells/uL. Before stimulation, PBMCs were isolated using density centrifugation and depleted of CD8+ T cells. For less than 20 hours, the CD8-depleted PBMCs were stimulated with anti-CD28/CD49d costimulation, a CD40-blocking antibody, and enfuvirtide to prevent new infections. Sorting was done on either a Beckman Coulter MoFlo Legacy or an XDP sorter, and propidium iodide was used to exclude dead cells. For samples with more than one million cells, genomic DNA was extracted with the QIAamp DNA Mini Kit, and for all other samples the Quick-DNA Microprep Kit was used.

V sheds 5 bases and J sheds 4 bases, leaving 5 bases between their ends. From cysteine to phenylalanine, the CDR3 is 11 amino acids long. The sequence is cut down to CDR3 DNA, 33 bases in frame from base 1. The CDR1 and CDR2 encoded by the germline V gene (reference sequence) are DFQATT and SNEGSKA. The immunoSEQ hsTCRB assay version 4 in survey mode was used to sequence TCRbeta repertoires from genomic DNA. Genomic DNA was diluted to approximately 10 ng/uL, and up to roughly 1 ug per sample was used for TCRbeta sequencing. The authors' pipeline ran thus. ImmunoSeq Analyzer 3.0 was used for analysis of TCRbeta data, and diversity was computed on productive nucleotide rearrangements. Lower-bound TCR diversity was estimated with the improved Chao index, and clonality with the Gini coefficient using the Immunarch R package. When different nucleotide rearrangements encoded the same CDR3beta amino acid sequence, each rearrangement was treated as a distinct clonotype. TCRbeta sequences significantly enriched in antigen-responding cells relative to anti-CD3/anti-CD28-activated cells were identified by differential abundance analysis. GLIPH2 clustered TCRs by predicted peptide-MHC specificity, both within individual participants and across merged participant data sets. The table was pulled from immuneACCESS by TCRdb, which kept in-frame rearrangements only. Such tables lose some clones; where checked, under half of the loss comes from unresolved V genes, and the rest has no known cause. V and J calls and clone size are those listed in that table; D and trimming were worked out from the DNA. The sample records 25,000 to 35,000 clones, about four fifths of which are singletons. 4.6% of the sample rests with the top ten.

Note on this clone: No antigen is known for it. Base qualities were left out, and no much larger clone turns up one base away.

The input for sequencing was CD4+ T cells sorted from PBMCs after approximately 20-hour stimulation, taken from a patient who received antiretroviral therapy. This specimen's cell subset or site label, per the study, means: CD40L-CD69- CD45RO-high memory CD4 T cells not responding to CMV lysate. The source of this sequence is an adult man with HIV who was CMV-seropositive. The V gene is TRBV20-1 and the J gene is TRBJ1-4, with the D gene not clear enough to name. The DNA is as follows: TGCAGTGCTCCGAATAATGAAAAACTGTTTTTT. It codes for CSAPNNEKLFF.